This TCR beta chain was recovered during a study of tumor-infiltrating lymphocytes in localized non-small cell lung cancer. Across the whole study: Patients included smokers and never-smokers with various histologies, some sampled after neoadjuvant chemotherapy.

Study-wide results and caveats: Technical variation could not be separated from intratumor heterogeneity here.

J lost 9 bases, V lost 4 bases, and 6 bases had no gene match. From germline, CDR1 is SGHDT and CDR2 YYEEEE. This CDR3 is 13 amino acids long. Sequencing was performed with immunoSEQ multiplex PCR; in TCRdb, only in-frame clones are kept and a portion is missing. The sample lists about 3,600 clones; about four fifths were seen once. As to this clone: Antigen specificity is unknown.

This sequence joins TRBV5-6 and TRBJ2-4; 8 bases match TRBD2. The clonotype originates from a human donor with non-small cell lung cancer. The sample consisted of uninvolved lung tissue not adjacent to the tumor. CDR3 coding DNA: TGTGCCAGCAGCCCCCGGGAGGGACCCATTCAGTACTTC. Amino acid sequence: CASSPREGPIQYF.